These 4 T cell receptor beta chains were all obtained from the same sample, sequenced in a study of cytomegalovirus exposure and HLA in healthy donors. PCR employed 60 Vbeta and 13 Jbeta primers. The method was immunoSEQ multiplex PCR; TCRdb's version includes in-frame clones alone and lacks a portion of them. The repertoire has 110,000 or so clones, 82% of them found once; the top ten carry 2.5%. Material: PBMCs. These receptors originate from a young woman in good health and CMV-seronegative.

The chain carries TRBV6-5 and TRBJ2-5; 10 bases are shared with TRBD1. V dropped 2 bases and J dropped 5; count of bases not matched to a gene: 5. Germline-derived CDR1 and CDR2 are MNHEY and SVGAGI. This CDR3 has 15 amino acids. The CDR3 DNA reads TGTGCCAGCAGTTACCGGGGACAGGGGCCGGAGACCCAGTACTTC. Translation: CASSYRGQGPETQYF.

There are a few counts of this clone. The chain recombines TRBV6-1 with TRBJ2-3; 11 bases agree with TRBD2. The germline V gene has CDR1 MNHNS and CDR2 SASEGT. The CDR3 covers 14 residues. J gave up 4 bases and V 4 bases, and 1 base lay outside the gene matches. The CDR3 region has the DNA TGTGCCAGCAGTGGACTAGCGGGACCAGATACGCAGTATTTT. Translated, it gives CASSGLAGPDTQYF.

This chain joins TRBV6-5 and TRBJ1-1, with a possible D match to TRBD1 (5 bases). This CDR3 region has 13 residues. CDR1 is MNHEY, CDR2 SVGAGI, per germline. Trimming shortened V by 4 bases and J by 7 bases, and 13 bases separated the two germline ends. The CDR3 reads CASSLGEGGEAFF. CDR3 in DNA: TGTGCCAGCAGTTTAGGGGAGGGTGGTGAAGCTTTCTTT.

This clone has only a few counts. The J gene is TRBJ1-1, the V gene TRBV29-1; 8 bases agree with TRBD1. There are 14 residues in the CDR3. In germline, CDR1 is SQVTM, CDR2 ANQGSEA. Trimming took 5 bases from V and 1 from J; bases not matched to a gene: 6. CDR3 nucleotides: TGCAGCGTTCGGACAGGGAGGGGGAACACTGAAGCTTTCTTT. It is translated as CSVRTGRGNTEAFF.